This TCR beta chain was captured in a study of T-cell reconstitution after alpha-beta-depleted transplantation in children. The CDR3 loop spans 15 amino acids. V dropped 3 bases and J dropped 8; count of bases not matched to a gene: 8. Germline loops: CDR1 SGHTA, CDR2 FQGNSA. This clonotype was seen once. Researchers prepared the TCRbeta library using unique molecular identifiers, the study reports. TCRdb fed the PCR reads into MiXCR, producing one record per CDR3 protein. The sample holds around 340,000 distinct CDR3 sequences, roughly 15% seen once. Material: PBMCs, obtained from the stem cell graft. This clonotype originated in a human donor who donated a stem cell graft to a child with Fanconi anemia. The genes are TRBV7-2 and TRBJ2-3, with 10 positions matching TRBD2. The CDR3 here is CASSFKRGGRVTQYF. The CDR3 nucleotides read TGTGCCAGCAGCTTTAAGCGGGGGGGCAGGGTTACGCAGTATTTT.